The 5 T cell receptor beta chains below were found in one sample sequenced in a study of metastatic and nonmetastatic thyroid tumors. TCRdb reanalyzed the PCR reads via MiXCR. The data hold approximately 15,000 clones, with about a third observed a single time. Thyroid surgery was performed in patients who had received no treatment beforehand. Material: tumor tissue. Receptor source: a male donor with papillary thyroid cancer or a benign thyroid nodule (not recorded which). Some clones in this sample may be carry-over from other donors' samples.

By its share, this clone is large. This chain joins TRBV5-1 and TRBJ2-7; the D is unclear. The CDR3 contains 14 residues. The germline V and J ends were trimmed by 0 bases and 2 bases, with 9 bases remaining between them. The germline V gene encodes CDR1 SGHRS and CDR2 YFSETQ. The CDR3 DNA reads TGCGCCAGCAGCTTGGCCCTGGGAACCTACGAGCAGTACTTC. Translated: CASSLALGTYEQYF.

By share, this clone ranks as medium-sized (0.01 to 0.1%). This chain joins TRBV2 and TRBJ2-7; 8 bases align to TRBD1. The CDR3 spans 14 residues. Germline loops: CDR1 SNHLY, CDR2 FYNNEI. The V and J ends lost 7 bases and 4 bases, in that order; junction bases with no gene match: 9. The CDR3 protein is CASKRETGVYEQYF. The CDR3 coding sequence is TGTGCCAGCAAGCGCGAGACAGGGGTATACGAGCAGTACTTC. The complete variable domain, with remaining parts taken from reference TRBV2 and TRBJ2-7, reads EPEVTQTPSHQVTQMGQEVILRCVPISNHLYFYWYRQILGQKVEFLVSFYNNEISEKSEIFDDQFSVERPDGSNFTLKIRSTKLEDSAMYFCASKRETGVYEQYFGPGTRLTVT.

V usage is TRBV11-1 and J usage is TRBJ1-1; TRBD1 matches at 7 bases. CDR3 length equals 16 residues. The germline V gene encodes CDR1 SGHAT and CDR2 FQDESV (reference sequence). V lost 4 bases to trimming and J lost 1 base; unmatched junction nucleotides: 9. CDR3 sequence reads: CASSSGRDSENTEAFF. DNA for the CDR3: TGTGCCAGCAGCTCAGGGAGGGACAGTGAGAACACTGAAGCTTTCTTT. Together with reference TRBV11-1 and TRBJ1-1, the CDR3 gives the full variable domain: EAEVAQSPRYKITEKSQAVAFWCDPISGHATLYWYRQILGQGPELLVQFQDESVVDDSQLPKDRFSAERLKGVDSTLKIQPAELGDSAMYLCASSSGRDSENTEAFFGQGTRLTVV.

By share, this clone counts as medium-sized. This chain uses TRBV6-1 with TRBJ1-3, with 7 bases that match TRBD1. The germline V gene has CDR1 MNHNS and CDR2 SASEGT. With 7 bases clipped from V and 2 bases from J, the junction kept 5 bases outside the gene matches. This CDR3 is 14 amino acids long. CDR3 sequence reads: CASNDREAGNTIYF. The CDR3 bases are TGTGCCAGCAATGACAGGGAGGCTGGAAACACCATATATTTT.

The V gene is TRBV9, the J gene TRBJ1-3, with D possibly TRBD1 on 5 matching bases. The CDR3 length is 14 residues. CDR1 and CDR2 (germline): SGDLS, YYNGEE. V was shortened by 3 bases and J by 0 bases, with 7 bases between the two germline ends. The CDR3 loop reads CASSAGNSGNTIYF. In DNA, the CDR3 is TGTGCCAGCAGCGCAGGGAACTCTGGAAACACCATATATTTT.